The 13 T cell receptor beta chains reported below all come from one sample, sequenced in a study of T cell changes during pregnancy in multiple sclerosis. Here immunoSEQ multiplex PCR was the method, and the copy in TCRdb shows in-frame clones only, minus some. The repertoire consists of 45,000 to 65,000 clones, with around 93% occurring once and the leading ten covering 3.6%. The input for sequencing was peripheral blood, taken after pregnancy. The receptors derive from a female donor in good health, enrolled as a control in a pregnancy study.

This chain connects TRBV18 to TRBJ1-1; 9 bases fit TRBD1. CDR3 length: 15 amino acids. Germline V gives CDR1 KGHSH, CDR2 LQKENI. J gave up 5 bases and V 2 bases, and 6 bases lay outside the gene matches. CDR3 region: CASSPGQGFRTEAFF. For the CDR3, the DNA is TGTGCCAGCTCACCAGGACAGGGGTTTCGGACTGAAGCTTTCTTT.

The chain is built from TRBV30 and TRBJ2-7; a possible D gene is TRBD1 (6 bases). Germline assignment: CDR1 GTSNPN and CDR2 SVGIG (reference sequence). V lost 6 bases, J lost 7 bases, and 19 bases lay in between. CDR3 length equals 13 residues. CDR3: CACQGSHLMEQYF. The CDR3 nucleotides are TGTGCCTGCCAGGGGTCCCACCTCATGGAGCAGTACTTC.

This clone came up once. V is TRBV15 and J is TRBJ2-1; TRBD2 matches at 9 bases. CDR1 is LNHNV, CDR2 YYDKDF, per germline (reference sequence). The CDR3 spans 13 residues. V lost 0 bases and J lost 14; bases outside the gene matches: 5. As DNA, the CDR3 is TGTGCCACCAGCAGAGATATAGCGGGAGATGAGTTCTTC. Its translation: CATSRDIAGDEFF.

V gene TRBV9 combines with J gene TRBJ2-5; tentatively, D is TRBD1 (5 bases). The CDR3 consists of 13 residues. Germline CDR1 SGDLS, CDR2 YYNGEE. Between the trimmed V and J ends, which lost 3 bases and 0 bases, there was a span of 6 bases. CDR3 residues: CASSAGYQETQYF. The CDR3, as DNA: TGTGCCAGCAGCGCAGGGTACCAAGAGACCCAGTACTTC. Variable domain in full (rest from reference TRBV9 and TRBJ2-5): DSGVTQTPKHLITATGQRVTLRCSPRSGDLSVYWYQQSLDQGLQFLIQYYNGEERAKGNILERFSAQQFPDLHSELNLSSLELGDSALYFCASSAGYQETQYFGPGTRLLVL.

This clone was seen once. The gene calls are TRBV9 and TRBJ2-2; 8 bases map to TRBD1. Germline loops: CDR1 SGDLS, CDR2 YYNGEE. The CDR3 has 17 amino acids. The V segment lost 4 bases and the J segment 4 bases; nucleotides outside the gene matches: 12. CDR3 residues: CASSLPATGVGTGELFF. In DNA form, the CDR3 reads TGTGCCAGCAGCCTACCCGCGACAGGGGTGGGCACCGGGGAGCTGTTTTTT.

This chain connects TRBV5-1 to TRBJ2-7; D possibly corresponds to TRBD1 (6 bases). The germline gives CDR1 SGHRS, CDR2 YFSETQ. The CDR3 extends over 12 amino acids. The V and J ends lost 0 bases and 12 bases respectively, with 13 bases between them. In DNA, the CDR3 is TGCGCCAGCAGCTTGGTACAGGGCATCACGTACTTC. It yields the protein CASSLVQGITYF.

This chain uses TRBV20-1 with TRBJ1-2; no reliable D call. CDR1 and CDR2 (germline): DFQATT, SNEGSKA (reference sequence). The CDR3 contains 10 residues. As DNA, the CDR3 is TGCAGGCTAGCTAACTATGGCTACACCTTC. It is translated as CRLANYGYTF.

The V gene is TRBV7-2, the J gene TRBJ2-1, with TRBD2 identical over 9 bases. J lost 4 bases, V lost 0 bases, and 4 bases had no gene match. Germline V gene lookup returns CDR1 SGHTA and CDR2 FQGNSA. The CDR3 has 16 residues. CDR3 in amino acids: CASSLAVLAGYNEQFF. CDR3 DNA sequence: TGTGCCAGCAGCTTAGCGGTGCTAGCGGGATACAATGAGCAGTTCTTC. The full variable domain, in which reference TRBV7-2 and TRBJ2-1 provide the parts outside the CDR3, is GAGVSQSPSNKVTEKGKDVELRCDPISGHTALYWYRQSLGQGLEFLIYFQGNSAPDKSGLPSDRFSAERTGGSVSTLTIQRTQQEDSAVYLCASSLAVLAGYNEQFFGPGTRLTVL.

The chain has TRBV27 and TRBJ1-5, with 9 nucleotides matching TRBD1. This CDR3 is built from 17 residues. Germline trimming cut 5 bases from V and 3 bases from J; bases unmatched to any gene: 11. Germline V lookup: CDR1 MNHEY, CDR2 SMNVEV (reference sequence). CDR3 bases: TGTGCCAGCAGTGCGGACAGGGGCCGGGGTATCAATCAGCCCCAGCATTTT. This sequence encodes CASSADRGRGINQPQHF.

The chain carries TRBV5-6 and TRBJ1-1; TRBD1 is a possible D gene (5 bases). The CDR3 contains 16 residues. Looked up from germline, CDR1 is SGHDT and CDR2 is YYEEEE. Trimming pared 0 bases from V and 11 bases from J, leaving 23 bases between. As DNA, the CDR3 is TGTGCCAGCAGCTTGGGACAGATCCTTTTTCTGACGGACGCTTTCTTT. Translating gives CASSLGQILFLTDAFF.

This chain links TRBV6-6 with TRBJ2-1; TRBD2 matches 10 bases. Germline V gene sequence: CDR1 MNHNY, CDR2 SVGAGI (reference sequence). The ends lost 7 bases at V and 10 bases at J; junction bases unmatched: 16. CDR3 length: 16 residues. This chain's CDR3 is CASTISRLAGAGEQFF. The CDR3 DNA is TGTGCCAGCACCATAAGCAGGCTAGCGGGAGCGGGGGAGCAGTTCTTC.

The CDR3 region is CASSPGTGSNQPQHF. In DNA form, the CDR3 reads TGTGCCAGCAGTCCAGGGACAGGGTCTAATCAGCCCCAGCATTTT. This sequence joins TRBV27 and TRBJ1-5, with TRBD1 matching over 9 bases. The germline gives CDR1 MNHEY, CDR2 SMNVEV (reference sequence). V lost 5 bases, J lost 4 bases, and 6 bases stayed unmatched. This CDR3 contains 15 residues.

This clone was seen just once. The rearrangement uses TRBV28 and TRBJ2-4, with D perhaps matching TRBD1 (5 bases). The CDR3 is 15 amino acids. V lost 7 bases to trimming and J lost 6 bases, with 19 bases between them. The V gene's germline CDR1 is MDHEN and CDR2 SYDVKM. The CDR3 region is CASISGRMYPNIQYF. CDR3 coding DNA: TGTGCCAGCATATCAGGGCGGATGTACCCAAACATTCAGTACTTC.